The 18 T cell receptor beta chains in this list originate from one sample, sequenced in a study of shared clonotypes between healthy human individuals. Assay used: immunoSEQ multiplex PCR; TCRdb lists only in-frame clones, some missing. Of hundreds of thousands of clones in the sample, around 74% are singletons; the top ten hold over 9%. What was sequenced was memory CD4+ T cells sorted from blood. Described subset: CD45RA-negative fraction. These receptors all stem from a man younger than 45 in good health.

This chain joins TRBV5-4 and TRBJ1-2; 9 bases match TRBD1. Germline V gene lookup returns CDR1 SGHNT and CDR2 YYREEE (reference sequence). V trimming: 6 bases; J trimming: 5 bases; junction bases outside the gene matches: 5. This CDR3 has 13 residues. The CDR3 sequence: CASNTDRGYGYTF. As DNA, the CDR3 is TGTGCCAGCAATACGGACAGGGGTTATGGCTACACCTTC. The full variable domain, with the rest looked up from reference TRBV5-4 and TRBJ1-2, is ETGVTQSPTHLIKTRGQQVTLRCSSQSGHNTVSWYQQALGQGPQFIFQYYREEENGRGNFPPRFSGLQFPNYSSELNVNALELDDSALYLCASNTDRGYGYTFGSGTRLTVV.

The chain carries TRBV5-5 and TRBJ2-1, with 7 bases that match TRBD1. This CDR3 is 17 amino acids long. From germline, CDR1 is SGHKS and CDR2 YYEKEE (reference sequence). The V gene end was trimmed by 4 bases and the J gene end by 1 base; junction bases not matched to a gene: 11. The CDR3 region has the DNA TGTGCCAGCAGCCGGGCCTCCGGGACAGTTTCCTACAATGAGCAGTTCTTC. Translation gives CASSRASGTVSYNEQFF.

CDR3 bases: TGTGCCAGCGGACAGACTGGCGGAAAACTGTTTTTT. It codes for CASGQTGGKLFF. The V gene is TRBV2, the J gene TRBJ1-4, with D possibly matching TRBD1 (6 bases). Germline V gives CDR1 SNHLY, CDR2 FYNNEI. CDR3 length equals 12 residues. V gave up 8 bases and J gave up 10 bases, with 14 bases separating them. The complete variable domain, with remaining parts taken from reference TRBV2 and TRBJ1-4, reads EPEVTQTPSHQVTQMGQEVILRCVPISNHLYFYWYRQILGQKVEFLVSFYNNEISEKSEIFDDQFSVERPDGSNFTLKIRSTKLEDSAMYFCASGQTGGKLFFGSGTQLSVL.

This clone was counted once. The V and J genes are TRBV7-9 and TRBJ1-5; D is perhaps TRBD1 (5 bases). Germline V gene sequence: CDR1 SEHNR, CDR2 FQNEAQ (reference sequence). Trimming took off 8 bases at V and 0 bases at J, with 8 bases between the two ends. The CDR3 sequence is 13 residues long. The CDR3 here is CASGGDSNQPQHF. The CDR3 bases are TGTGCCAGCGGAGGGGATAGCAATCAGCCCCAGCATTTT.

The CDR3, as DNA: TGTGCCAGCAGCTTATCCGCGGGAGGGCCAACAGATACGCAGTATTTT. It encodes CASSLSAGGPTDTQYF. The V gene is TRBV7-2, the J gene TRBJ2-3; 9 bases fit TRBD2. This CDR3 has 16 residues. After removal of 2 bases from V and 3 bases from J, the junction contained 6 bases not matched to a gene. Germline V gene data show CDR1 as SGHTA and CDR2 as FQGNSA.

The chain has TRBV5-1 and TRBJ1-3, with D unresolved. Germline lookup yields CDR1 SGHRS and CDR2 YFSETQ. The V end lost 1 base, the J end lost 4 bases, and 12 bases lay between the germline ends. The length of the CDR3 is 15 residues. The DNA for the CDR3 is TGCGCCAGCAGCTTGAGTGGGGTCCCGGGAAACACCATATATTTT. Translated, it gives CASSLSGVPGNTIYF.

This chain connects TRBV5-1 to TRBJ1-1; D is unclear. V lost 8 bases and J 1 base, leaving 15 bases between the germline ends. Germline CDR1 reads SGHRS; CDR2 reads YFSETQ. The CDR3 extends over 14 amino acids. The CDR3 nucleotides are TGCGCCAGTTCCTCCGGGATGAGGAACACTGAAGCTTTCTTT. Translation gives CASSSGMRNTEAFF.

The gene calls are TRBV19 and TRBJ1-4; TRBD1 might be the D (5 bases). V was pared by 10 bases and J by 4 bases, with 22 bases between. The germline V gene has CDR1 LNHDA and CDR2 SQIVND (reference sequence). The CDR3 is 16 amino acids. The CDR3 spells CATSMMVGVLNEKLFF. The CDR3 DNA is TGTGCCACCTCCATGATGGTGGGGGTACTTAATGAAAAACTGTTTTTT.

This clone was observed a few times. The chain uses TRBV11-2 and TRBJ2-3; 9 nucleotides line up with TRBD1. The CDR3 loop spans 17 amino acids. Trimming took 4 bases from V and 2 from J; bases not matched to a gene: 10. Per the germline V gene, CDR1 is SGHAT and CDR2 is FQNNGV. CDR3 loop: CASSSGQGWYDTDTQYF. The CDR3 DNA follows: TGTGCCAGCAGCTCGGGACAGGGATGGTACGACACAGATACGCAGTATTTT.

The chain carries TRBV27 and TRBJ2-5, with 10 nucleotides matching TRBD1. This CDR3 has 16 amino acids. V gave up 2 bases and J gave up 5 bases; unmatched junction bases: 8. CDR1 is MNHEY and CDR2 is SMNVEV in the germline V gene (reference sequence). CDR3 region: CASSLEGQGLRETQYF. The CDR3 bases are TGTGCCAGCAGTTTAGAGGGACAGGGGTTGAGGGAGACCCAGTACTTC.

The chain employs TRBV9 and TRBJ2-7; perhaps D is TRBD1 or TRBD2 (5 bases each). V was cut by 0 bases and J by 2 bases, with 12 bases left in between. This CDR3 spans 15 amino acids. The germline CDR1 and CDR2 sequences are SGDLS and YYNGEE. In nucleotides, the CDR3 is TGTGCCAGCAGCGTAGATGGGGGAACCACCTACGAGCAGTACTTC. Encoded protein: CASSVDGGTTYEQYF.

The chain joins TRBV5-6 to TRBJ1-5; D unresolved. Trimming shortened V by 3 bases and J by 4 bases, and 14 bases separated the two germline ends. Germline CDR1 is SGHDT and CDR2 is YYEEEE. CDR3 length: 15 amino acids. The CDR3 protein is CASSSLDGGNQPQHF. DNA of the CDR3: TGTGCCAGCAGCTCCCTAGACGGAGGTAATCAGCCCCAGCATTTT.

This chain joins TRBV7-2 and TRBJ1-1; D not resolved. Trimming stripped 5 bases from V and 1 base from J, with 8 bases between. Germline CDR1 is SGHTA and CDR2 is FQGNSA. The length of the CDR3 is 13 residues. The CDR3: CASSLGENTEAFF. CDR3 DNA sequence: TGTGCCAGCAGCCTCGGAGAGAACACTGAAGCTTTCTTT. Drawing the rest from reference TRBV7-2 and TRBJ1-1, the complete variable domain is GAGVSQSPSNKVTEKGKDVELRCDPISGHTALYWYRQSLGQGLEFLIYFQGNSAPDKSGLPSDRFSAERTGGSVSTLTIQRTQQEDSAVYLCASSLGENTEAFFGQGTRLTVV.

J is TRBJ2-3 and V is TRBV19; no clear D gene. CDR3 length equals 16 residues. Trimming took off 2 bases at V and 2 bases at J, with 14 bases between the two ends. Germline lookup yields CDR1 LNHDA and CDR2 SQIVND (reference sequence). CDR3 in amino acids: CASSISPMRPTDTQYF. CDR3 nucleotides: TGTGCCAGTAGTATAAGCCCCATGCGGCCCACAGATACGCAGTATTTT.

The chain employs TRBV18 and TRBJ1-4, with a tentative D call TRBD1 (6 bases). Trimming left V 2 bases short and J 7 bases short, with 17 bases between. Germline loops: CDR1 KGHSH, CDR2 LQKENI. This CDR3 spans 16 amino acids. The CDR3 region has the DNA TGTGCCAGCTCACCAGCGACAGGCCTCGGTGGTGAAAAACTGTTTTTT. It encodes CASSPATGLGGEKLFF.

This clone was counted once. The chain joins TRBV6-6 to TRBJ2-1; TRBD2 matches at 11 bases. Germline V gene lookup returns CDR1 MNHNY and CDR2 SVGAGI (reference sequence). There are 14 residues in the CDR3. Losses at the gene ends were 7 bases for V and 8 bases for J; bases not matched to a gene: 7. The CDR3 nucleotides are TGTGCCAGCACCCGGACTAGCGGGTCATATGAGCAGTTCTTC. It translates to CASTRTSGSYEQFF.

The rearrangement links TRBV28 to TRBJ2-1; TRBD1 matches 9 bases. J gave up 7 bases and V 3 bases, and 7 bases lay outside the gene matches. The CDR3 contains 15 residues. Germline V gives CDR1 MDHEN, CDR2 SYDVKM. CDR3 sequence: CASSFRGQGKNEQFF. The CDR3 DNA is TGTGCCAGCAGTTTCCGAGGACAGGGGAAGAATGAGCAGTTCTTC.

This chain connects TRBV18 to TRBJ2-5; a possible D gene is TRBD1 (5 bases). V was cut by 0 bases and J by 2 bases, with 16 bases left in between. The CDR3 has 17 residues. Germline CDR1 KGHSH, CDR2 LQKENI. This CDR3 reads CASSPPRSQGIQETQYF. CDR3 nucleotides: TGTGCCAGCTCACCACCGAGATCGCAGGGCATACAAGAGACCCAGTACTTC.